The sequence of this TCR beta chain was determined in a study of shared clonotypes between healthy human individuals. Points from the study as a whole: Rarefaction curves obtained for sorted subsets showed sequencing incomplete despite large depth.

The protocol was immunoSEQ multiplex PCR, while the TCRdb copy is restricted to in-frame clones and leaves out a portion. Seen here are more than 2 million clones, approximately 95% observed once, and the top ten hold 1% to 1.3%. CD45RO-negative cells were positively selected for CCR7, leaving out terminally differentiated effector memory CD45RA+ cells. A note on this clone: Its specificity is unknown.

The sequenced material came from naive CD8+ T cells sorted from blood. The TCR comes from a man between 18 and 35 years old in good health.

CDR3 amino acids: CALRDRGSHEQYF. Here the CDR3 DNA reads TGTGCCCTCCGGGACAGGGGATCCCACGAGCAGTACTTC. The chain has TRBV30 and TRBJ2-7; 10 bases fit TRBD1. The CDR3 totals 13 residues. Germline trimming cut 8 bases from V and 5 bases from J; bases unmatched to any gene: 9. Germline V gene data show CDR1 as GTSNPN and CDR2 as SVGIG (reference sequence).